This T cell receptor beta chain comes out of a study of OX40 agonist ivuxolimab in advanced cancers. There are 14 residues in the CDR3. The V segment lost 7 bases and the J segment 6 bases; nucleotides outside the gene matches: 8. Germline V gene sequence: CDR1 MNHEY, CDR2 SVGAGI. TCRdb keeps only in-frame clones here, not all; method: immunoSEQ multiplex PCR. In the table there are 60,000 to 80,000 clones, approximately 83% of which are singletons. The rearrangement uses TRBV6-5 and TRBJ2-7; 11 bases fit TRBD1. This clonotype was obtained from an adult with an advanced solid tumor such as melanoma, head and neck, liver or kidney cancer. The sequenced sample was CD4+ or CD8+ T cells sorted from blood, obtained in a trial of the OX40 agonist ivuxolimab. Here the CDR3 DNA reads TGTGCCAGCAACCCCGGGACAGGGGGTCGCGAGCAGTACTTC. Protein sequence: CASNPGTGGREQYF.